The 20 T cell receptor beta chains below all came from one sample that was sequenced in a study of cytomegalovirus exposure and HLA in healthy donors (dated by TCRdb to the late 2010s). Libraries came from the immunoSEQ multiplex PCR assay. For the multiplex PCR, a mixture combining 60 forward primers for TCR Vbeta segments and 13 reverse primers for TCR Jbeta segments was used. TCRdb limited this immuneACCESS table to in-frame rearrangements with V and J called. A share of clones is missing; checked studies link under half to unresolved V genes, and the rest is unexplained. This sample holds roughly 150,000 clones; almost 85% were observed only once. The ten largest clones add up to approximately 6% of the sample. Source material: PBMCs. These TCRs come from a man aged 25-40 years in good health and CMV-seropositive.

The J gene is TRBJ1-4, the V gene TRBV7-9, with 8 bases identical to TRBD1. Germline CDR1 reads SEHNR; CDR2 reads FQNEAQ (reference sequence). This CDR3 spans 14 amino acids. V lost 5 bases, J lost 10 bases, and 9 bases stayed unmatched. CDR3 sequence: CASSPGQGIGKLFF. The CDR3 region has the DNA TGTGCCAGCAGCCCTGGACAGGGAATCGGAAAACTGTTTTTT.

This clone has a handful of counts. The chain uses TRBV27 and TRBJ2-3; 9 bases agree with TRBD2. V lost 2 bases to trimming and J lost 2 bases; unmatched junction nucleotides: 11. Germline V CDR1 and CDR2: MNHEY, SMNVEV (reference sequence). The CDR3 contains 18 residues. The CDR3 spells CASSLNPLLAGLTDTQYF. The DNA of the CDR3 is TGTGCCAGCAGTTTAAACCCGTTACTAGCGGGTCTCACAGATACGCAGTATTTT.

The rearrangement links TRBV28 to TRBJ2-7; 11 positions agree with TRBD1. This CDR3 contains 15 residues. Germline trimming cut 7 bases from V and 4 bases from J; bases unmatched to any gene: 9. The germline CDR1 and CDR2 sequences are MDHEN and SYDVKM. CDR3 bases: TGTGCCAGCAATTACCCGGGACAGGGGGGTTACGAGCAGTACTTC. Residues: CASNYPGQGGYEQYF.

This clone was detected only once. Relative to the germline gene, one junction end is altered; a read error may explain this. The chain carries TRBV7-9 and TRBJ2-1, with D tentatively TRBD1 (5 bases). This CDR3 contains 17 residues. Germline-derived CDR1 and CDR2 are SEHNR and FQNEAQ (reference sequence). The CDR3 sequence: CSSSFSQVGHTYNEQFF. In DNA, the CDR3 is TGTTCCAGCAGCTTTTCCCAGGTCGGACACACCTACAATGAGCAGTTCTTC.

This clone was counted between two and nine times. The same CDR3 can be traced to other DNA sequences in this sample. The chain uses TRBV10-3 and TRBJ2-1, with D perhaps TRBD1 (6 bases). CDR3 length: 17 residues. Trimming removed 4 bases from V and 0 bases from J, with 16 bases in between. Germline values: CDR1 ENHRY, CDR2 SYGVKD. The CDR3 loop is CAISGLAGDYSYNEQFF. CDR3 bases: TGTGCCATCAGTGGGCTAGCAGGGGATTACTCCTACAATGAGCAGTTCTTC.

This clone was detected only a few times. The V and J genes are TRBV5-5 and TRBJ2-3, with D unclear. Trimming removed 4 bases from V and 6 bases from J, with 9 bases in between. Germline V CDR1 and CDR2: SGHKS, YYEKEE (reference sequence). CDR3 size: 12 residues. The CDR3 loop is CASSLTPDTQYF. The CDR3 nucleotides are TGTGCCAGCAGCCTCACACCGGATACGCAGTATTTT. The variable domain in full, with the rest retrieved from reference TRBV5-5 and TRBJ2-3, is DAGVTQSPTHLIKTRGQQVTLRCSPISGHKSVSWYQQVLGQGPQFIFQYYEKEERGRGNFPDRFSARQFPNYSSELNVNALLLGDSALYLCASSLTPDTQYFGPGTRLTVL.

This sequence joins TRBV27 and TRBJ1-5; no reliable D call. V shed 2 bases and J shed 5 bases, with 7 bases lying between them. Per the germline V gene, CDR1 is MNHEY and CDR2 is SMNVEV (reference sequence). The CDR3 sequence is 13 residues long. The CDR3 loop reads CASSLRGDQPQHF. Here the CDR3 DNA reads TGTGCCAGCAGTTTACGGGGAGATCAGCCCCAGCATTTT.

The chain links TRBV28 to TRBJ2-2; D unresolved. Trimming shortened V by 5 bases and J by 0 bases, and 7 bases separated the two germline ends. The V gene's germline CDR1 is MDHEN and CDR2 SYDVKM. CDR3 size: 14 residues. CDR3 coding DNA: TGTGCCAGCAGTCCCACAGCGAACACCGGGGAGCTGTTTTTT. Its translation is CASSPTANTGELFF.

This clone was counted a few times. This rearrangement joins TRBV5-8 to TRBJ1-5; the D gene is possibly TRBD1 (6 bases). The CDR3 extends over 17 amino acids. The germline V gene has CDR1 SGHTS and CDR2 YDEGEE. Trimming removed 0 bases at V and 6 bases at J, with 19 bases between. CDR3 sequence reads: CASSLEWGGGSGQPQHF. The CDR3 DNA follows: TGTGCCAGCAGCTTGGAGTGGGGGGGCGGATCAGGTCAGCCCCAGCATTTT.

This clone appeared a single time. The rearrangement joins TRBV2 to TRBJ1-1, with D perhaps matching TRBD1 (5 bases). Germline V gene lookup returns CDR1 SNHLY and CDR2 FYNNEI. This CDR3 region has 13 residues. V was cut by 5 bases and J by 1 base, with 8 bases left in between. CDR3 protein: CASSRDWNTEAFF. The DNA for the CDR3 is TGTGCCAGCAGTAGGGACTGGAACACTGAAGCTTTCTTT.

The V call is TRBV28, the J call TRBJ1-3, with D maybe TRBD1 (5 bases). V was trimmed by 3 bases and J by 0 bases, leaving 15 bases between them. The CDR3 sequence is 17 residues long. Germline-derived CDR1 and CDR2 are MDHEN and SYDVKM. For the CDR3, the DNA is TGTGCCAGCAGTTTTGCCGGCCAGGGCTTCTCTGGAAACACCATATATTTT. It codes for CASSFAGQGFSGNTIYF.

This clone showed up just a few times. The gene calls are TRBV9 and TRBJ2-1; D might be TRBD1 (6 bases). Germline lookup yields CDR1 SGDLS and CDR2 YYNGEE. V was clipped by 5 bases and J by 6 bases, with 18 bases between them. The length of the CDR3 is 15 residues. The CDR3 nucleotides read TGTGCCAGCAGACCCCTCGGGCAGGGGATCAATGAGCAGTTCTTC. It specifies CASRPLGQGINEQFF.

The J gene is TRBJ2-1, the V gene TRBV5-8; D not resolved. Trimming took 2 bases from V and 8 from J, leaving 11 bases between them. This CDR3 comprises 13 residues. Germline lookup yields CDR1 SGHTS and CDR2 YDEGEE. The CDR3, as DNA: TGTGCCAGCAGCTTAGGAGTCGTCGATGAGCAGTTCTTC. Its translation is CASSLGVVDEQFF.

This clone was detected only a few times. The CDR3 loop reads CASSEAPPGHYEQYF. The CDR3, as DNA: TGTGCCAGCAGTGAAGCGCCTCCAGGGCACTACGAGCAGTACTTC. The chain links TRBV2 to TRBJ2-7; a possible D gene is TRBD1 (5 bases). CDR1 and CDR2 from the germline V gene are SNHLY and FYNNEI. The V end lost 0 bases, the J end lost 3 bases, and 12 bases lay between the germline ends. The CDR3 loop spans 15 amino acids. The complete variable domain, with remaining parts taken from reference TRBV2 and TRBJ2-7, reads EPEVTQTPSHQVTQMGQEVILRCVPISNHLYFYWYRQILGQKVEFLVSFYNNEISEKSEIFDDQFSVERPDGSNFTLKIRSTKLEDSAMYFCASSEAPPGHYEQYFGPGTRLTVT.

Written as DNA, the CDR3 is TGTGCCTGGCTTAATCGCGGACAGGGTCGGTACGAGCAGTACTTC. Protein product: CAWLNRGQGRYEQYF. The rearrangement uses TRBV30 and TRBJ2-7; 8 nucleotides line up with TRBD1. The ends lost 5 bases at V and 4 bases at J; junction bases unmatched: 13. CDR3 length: 15 amino acids. Per germline, CDR1 GTSNPN and CDR2 SVGIG (reference sequence). The whole variable domain, filled in from reference TRBV30 and TRBJ2-7, reads SQTIHQWPATLVQPVGSPLSLECTVEGTSNPNLYWYRQAAGRGLQLLFYSVGIGQISSEVPQNLSASRPQDRQFILSSKKLLLSDSGFYLCAWLNRGQGRYEQYFGPGTRLTVT.

This clone has a handful of counts. The rearrangement uses TRBV30 and TRBJ2-2, with 7 bases matching TRBD1. Germline CDR1 reads GTSNPN; CDR2 reads SVGIG (reference sequence). The CDR3 is 15 residues long. V lost 2 bases, J lost 0 bases, and 3 bases stayed unmatched. CDR3 region: CAWSRDSANTGELFF. CDR3 coding DNA: TGTGCCTGGAGTCGGGACAGCGCGAACACCGGGGAGCTGTTTTTT.

The CDR3 nucleotides read TGCGCCAGCAGCTTGACAGGGAACACTGAAGCTTTCTTT. Translating gives CASSLTGNTEAFF. The V gene is TRBV5-1, the J gene TRBJ1-1; tentatively, D is TRBD1 (5 bases). The length of the CDR3 is 13 residues. Germline V CDR1 and CDR2: SGHRS, YFSETQ. Trimming took 1 base from V and 1 from J, leaving 5 bases between them.

The gene calls are TRBV27 and TRBJ2-5; D ambiguous. The J call is uncertain, as TRBJ2-7 better fits the DNA end. The CDR3 spans 13 residues. In germline, CDR1 is MNHEY, CDR2 SMNVEV (reference sequence). CDR3 protein: CASSYKERNEQYF. The CDR3 DNA follows: TGTGCCAGCAGTTATAAGGAGAGGAACGAGCAGTACTTC.

The chain is built from TRBV10-3 and TRBJ1-1; D is uncertain. CDR3 length equals 13 residues. Trimming stripped 7 bases from V and 1 base from J, with 10 bases between. The germline gives CDR1 ENHRY, CDR2 SYGVKD. The CDR3 DNA reads TGTGCCATCACGGAGGAGGCGAACACTGAAGCTTTCTTT. It encodes CAITEEANTEAFF.

On this clone itself: The germline gene is not matched at one end of the junction; a read error may be the cause. The rearrangement joins TRBV30 to TRBJ1-1, with TRBD1 as a possible D gene (6 bases). Per the germline V gene, CDR1 is GTSNPN and CDR2 is SVGIG (reference sequence). The CDR3 is made up of 14 amino acids. CDR3 sequence reads: CAWSPGGQNTGAFF. The CDR3 nucleotides read TGTGCCTGGAGTCCCGGTGGACAGAACACTGGAGCTTTCTTT.